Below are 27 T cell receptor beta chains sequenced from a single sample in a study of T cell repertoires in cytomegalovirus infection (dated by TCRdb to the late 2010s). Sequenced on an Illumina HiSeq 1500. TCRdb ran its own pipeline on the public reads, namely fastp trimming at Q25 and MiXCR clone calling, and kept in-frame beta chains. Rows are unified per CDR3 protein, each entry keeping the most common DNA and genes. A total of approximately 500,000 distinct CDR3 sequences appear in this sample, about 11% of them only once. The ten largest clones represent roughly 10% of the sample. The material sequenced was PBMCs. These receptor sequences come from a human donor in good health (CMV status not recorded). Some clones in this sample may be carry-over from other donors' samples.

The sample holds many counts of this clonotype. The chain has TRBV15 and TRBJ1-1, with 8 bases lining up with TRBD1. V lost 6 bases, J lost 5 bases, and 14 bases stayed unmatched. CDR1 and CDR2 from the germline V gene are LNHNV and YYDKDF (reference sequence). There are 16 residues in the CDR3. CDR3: CATREKPDRVRTEAFF. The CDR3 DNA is TGTGCCACCAGAGAAAAGCCGGACAGGGTGAGAACTGAAGCTTTCTTT.

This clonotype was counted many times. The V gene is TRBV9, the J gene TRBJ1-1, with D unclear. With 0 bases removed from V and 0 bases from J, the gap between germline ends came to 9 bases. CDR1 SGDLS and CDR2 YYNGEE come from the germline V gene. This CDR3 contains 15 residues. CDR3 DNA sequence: TGTGCCAGCAGCGTAGGGGCGGATTTGAACACTGAAGCTTTCTTT. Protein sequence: CASSVGADLNTEAFF.

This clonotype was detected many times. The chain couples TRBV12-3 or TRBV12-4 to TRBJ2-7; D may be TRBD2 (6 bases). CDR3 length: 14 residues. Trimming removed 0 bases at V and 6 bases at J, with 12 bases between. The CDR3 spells CASSLAGPAGEQYF. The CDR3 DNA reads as TGTGCCAGCAGTTTAGCAGGGCCAGCGGGCGAGCAGTACTTC.

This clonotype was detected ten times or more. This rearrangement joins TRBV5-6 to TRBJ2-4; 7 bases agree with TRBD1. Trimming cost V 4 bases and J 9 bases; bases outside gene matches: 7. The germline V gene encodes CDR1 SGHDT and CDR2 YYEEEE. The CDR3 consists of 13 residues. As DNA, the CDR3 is TGTGCCAGCAGCATGACAGGGTTTAGCATTCAGTACTTC. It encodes CASSMTGFSIQYF.

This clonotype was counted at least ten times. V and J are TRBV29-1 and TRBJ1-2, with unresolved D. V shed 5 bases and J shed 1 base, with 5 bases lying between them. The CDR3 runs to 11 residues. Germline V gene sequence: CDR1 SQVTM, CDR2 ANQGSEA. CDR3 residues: CSVSLNYGYTF. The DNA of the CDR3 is TGCAGCGTTAGCCTTAACTATGGCTACACCTTC.

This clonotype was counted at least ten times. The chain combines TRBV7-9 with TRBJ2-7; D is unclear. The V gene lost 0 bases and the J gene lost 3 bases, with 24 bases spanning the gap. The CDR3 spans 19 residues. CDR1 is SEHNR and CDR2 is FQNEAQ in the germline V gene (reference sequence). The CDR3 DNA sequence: TGTGCCAGCAGCTTAGCACCGACGGGCTCTAGACGTAGTTACTACGAGCAGTACTTC. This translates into CASSLAPTGSRRSYYEQYF.

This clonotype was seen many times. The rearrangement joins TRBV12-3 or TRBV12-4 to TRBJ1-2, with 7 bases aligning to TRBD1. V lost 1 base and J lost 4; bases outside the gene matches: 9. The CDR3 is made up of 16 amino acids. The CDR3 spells CASSLDSGGYAYGYTF. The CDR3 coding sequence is TGTGCCAGCAGTTTAGATTCAGGGGGTTATGCCTATGGCTACACCTTC.

The CDR3 sequence: CASSPVYGRETTDTQYF. As DNA, the CDR3 is TGTGCCAGCAGCCCAGTATATGGACGGGAGACCACAGATACGCAGTATTTT. The chain is built from TRBV28 and TRBJ2-3; tentatively, D is TRBD2 (6 bases). The CDR3 spans 17 residues. Germline V CDR1 and CDR2: MDHEN, SYDVKM. V was pared by 6 bases and J by 2 bases, with 21 bases between.

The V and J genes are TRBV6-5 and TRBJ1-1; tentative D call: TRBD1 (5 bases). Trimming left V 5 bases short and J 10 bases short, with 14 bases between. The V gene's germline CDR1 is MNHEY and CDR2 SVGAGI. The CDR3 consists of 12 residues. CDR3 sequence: CASSRAGFGAFF. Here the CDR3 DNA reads TGTGCCAGCAGTCGAGCAGGGTTCGGAGCTTTCTTT.

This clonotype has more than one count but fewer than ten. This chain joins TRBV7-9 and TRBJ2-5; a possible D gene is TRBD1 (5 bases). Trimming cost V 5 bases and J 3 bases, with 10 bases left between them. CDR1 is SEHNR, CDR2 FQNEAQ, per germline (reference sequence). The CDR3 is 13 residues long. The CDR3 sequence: CASSALDKETQYF. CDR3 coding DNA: TGTGCCAGCAGCGCTTTGGACAAAGAGACCCAGTACTTC.

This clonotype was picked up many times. CDR3 sequence: CASSLTWREGPGELFF. CDR3 sequence (DNA): TGTGCCAGCAGCTTAACGTGGCGGGAAGGTCCCGGGGAGCTGTTTTTT. This chain joins TRBV7-3 and TRBJ2-2, with a possible D match to TRBD2 (6 bases). In germline, CDR1 is SGHTA, CDR2 FQGTGA. The CDR3 totals 16 residues. V was clipped by 0 bases and J by 6 bases, with 14 bases between them.

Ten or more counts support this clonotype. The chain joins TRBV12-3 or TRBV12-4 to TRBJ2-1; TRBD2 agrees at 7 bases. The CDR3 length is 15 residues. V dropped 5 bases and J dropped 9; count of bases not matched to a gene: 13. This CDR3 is CASSPRVAGVSEQFF. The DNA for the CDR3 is TGTGCCAGCAGTCCCCGGGTTGCGGGAGTTTCTGAGCAGTTCTTC.

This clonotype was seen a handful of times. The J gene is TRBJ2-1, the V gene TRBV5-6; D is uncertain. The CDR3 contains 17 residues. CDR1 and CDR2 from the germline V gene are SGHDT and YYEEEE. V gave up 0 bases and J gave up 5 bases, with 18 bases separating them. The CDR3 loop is CASSLVKGGMSNNEQFF. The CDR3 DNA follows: TGTGCCAGCAGCTTGGTGAAGGGTGGAATGAGTAACAATGAGCAGTTCTTC. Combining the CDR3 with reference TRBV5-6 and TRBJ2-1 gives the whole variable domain DAGVTQSPTHLIKTRGQQVTLRCSPKSGHDTVSWYQQALGQGPQFIFQYYEEEERQRGNFPDRFSGHQFPNYSSELNVNALLLGDSALYLCASSLVKGGMSNNEQFFGPGTRLTVL.

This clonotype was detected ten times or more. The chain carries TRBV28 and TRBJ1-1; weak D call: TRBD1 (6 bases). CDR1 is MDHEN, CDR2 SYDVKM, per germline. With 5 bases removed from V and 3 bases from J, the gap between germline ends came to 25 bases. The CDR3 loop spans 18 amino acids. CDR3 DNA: TGTGCCAGCAGTCATGTGAAGAGGTGGACAGCCACTTACACTGAAGCTTTCTTT. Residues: CASSHVKRWTATYTEAFF. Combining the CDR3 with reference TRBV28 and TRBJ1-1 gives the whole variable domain DVKVTQSSRYLVKRTGEKVFLECVQDMDHENMFWYRQDPGLGLRLIYFSYDVKMKEKGDIPEGYSVSREKKERFSLILESASTNQTSMYLCASSHVKRWTATYTEAFFGQGTRLTVV.

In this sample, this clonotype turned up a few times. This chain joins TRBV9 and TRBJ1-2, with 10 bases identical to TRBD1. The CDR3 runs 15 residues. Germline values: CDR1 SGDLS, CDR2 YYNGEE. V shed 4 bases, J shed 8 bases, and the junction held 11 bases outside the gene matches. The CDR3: CASSPNTGTGEGYTF. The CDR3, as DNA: TGTGCCAGCAGCCCCAATACCGGGACAGGGGAAGGCTACACCTTC. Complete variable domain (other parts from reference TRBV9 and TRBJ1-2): DSGVTQTPKHLITATGQRVTLRCSPRSGDLSVYWYQQSLDQGLQFLIQYYNGEERAKGNILERFSAQQFPDLHSELNLSSLELGDSALYFCASSPNTGTGEGYTFGSGTRLTVV.

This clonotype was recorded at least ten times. Written as DNA, the CDR3 is TGTGCCAGCAGCCCGAGCGAGGTGCTAGCGGGGCAAGAGACCCAGTACTTC. It codes for CASSPSEVLAGQETQYF. The V gene is TRBV7-2, the J gene TRBJ2-5; 9 nucleotides line up with TRBD2. The V gene's germline CDR1 is SGHTA and CDR2 FQGNSA. J lost 2 bases, V lost 5 bases, and 12 bases had no gene match. The CDR3 runs to 17 residues. Full variable domain (rest looked up from reference TRBV7-2 and TRBJ2-5): GAGVSQSPSNKVTEKGKDVELRCDPISGHTALYWYRQSLGQGLEFLIYFQGNSAPDKSGLPSDRFSAERTGGSVSTLTIQRTQQEDSAVYLCASSPSEVLAGQETQYFGPGTRLLVL.

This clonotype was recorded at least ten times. CDR3 protein: CASSLSGRSEAFF. The DNA for the CDR3 is TGTGCCAGCAGCCTGTCGGGGAGATCGGAAGCTTTCTTT. V gene TRBV11-2 combines with J gene TRBJ1-1; D call uncertain. Germline CDR1 and CDR2: SGHAT and FQNNGV. V was pared by 5 bases and J by 8 bases, with 15 bases between. CDR3 size: 13 residues.

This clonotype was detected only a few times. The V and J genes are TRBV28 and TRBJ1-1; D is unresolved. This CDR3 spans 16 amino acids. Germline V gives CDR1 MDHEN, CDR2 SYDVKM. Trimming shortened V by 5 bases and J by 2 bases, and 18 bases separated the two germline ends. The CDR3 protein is CASSPSRRRANTEAFF. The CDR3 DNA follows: TGTGCCAGCAGTCCCTCCCGGCGGCGGGCAAACACTGAAGCTTTCTTT.

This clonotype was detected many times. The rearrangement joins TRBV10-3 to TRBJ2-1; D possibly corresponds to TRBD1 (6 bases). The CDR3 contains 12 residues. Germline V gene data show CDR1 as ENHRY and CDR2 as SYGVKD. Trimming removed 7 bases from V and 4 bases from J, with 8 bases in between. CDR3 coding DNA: TGTGCCATCAACGACAGGTACAATGAGCAGTTCTTC. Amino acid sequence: CAINDRYNEQFF.

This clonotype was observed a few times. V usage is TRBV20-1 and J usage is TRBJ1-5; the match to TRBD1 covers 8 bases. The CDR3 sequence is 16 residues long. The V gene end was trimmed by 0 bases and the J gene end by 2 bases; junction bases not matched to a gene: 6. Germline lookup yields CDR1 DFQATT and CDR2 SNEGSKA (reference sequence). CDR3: CSARDPQGGGNQPQHF. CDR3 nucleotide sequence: TGCAGTGCTAGAGATCCACAGGGGGGAGGCAATCAGCCCCAGCATTTT.

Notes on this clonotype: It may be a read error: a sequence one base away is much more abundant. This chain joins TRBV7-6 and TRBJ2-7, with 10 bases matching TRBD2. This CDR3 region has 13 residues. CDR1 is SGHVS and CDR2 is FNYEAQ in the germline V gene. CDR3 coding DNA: TGTGTCAGCGGGAGGGGCGGCTCCTACGAGCAGTACTTC. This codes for CVSGRGGSYEQYF.

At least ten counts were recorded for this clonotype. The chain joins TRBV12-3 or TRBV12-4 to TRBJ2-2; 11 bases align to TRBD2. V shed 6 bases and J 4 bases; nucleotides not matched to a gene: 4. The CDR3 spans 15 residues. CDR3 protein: CASRNSGGATGELFF. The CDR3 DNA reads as TGTGCCAGCAGGAATAGCGGGGGGGCCACCGGGGAGCTGTTTTTT.

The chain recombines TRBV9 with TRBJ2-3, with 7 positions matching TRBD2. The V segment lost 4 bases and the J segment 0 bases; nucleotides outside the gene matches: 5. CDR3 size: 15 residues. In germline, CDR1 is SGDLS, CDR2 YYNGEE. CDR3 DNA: TGTGCCAGCAGCACCAGCGGGGTTAGCACAGATACGCAGTATTTT. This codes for CASSTSGVSTDTQYF.

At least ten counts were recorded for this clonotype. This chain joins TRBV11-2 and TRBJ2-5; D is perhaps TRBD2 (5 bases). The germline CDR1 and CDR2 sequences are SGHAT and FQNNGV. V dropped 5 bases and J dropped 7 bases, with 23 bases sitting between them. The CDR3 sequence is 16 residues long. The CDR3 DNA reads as TGTGCCAGCAGCGAACTAGACTACCGGCGAACCGGGACCCAGTACTTC. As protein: CASSELDYRRTGTQYF. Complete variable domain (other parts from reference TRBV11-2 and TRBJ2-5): EAGVAQSPRYKIIEKRQSVAFWCNPISGHATLYWYQQILGQGPKLLIQFQNNGVVDDSQLPKDRFSAERLKGVDSTLKIQPAKLEDSAVYLCASSELDYRRTGTQYFGPGTRLLVL.

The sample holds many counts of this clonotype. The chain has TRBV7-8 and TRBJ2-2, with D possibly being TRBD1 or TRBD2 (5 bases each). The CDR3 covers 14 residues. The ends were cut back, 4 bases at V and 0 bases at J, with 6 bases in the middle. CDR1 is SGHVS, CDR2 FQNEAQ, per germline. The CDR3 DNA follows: TGTGCCAGCAGCTGGGGACCGAACACCGGGGAGCTGTTTTTT. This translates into CASSWGPNTGELFF.

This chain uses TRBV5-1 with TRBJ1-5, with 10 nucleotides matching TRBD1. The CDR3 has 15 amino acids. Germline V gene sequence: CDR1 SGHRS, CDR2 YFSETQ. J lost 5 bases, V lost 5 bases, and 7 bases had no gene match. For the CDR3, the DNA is TGCGCCAGCAGGAAGACAGGGGGCAGCGATCAGCCCCAGCATTTT. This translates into CASRKTGGSDQPQHF. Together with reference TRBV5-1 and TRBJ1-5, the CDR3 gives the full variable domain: KAGVTQTPRYLIKTRGQQVTLSCSPISGHRSVSWYQQTPGQGLQFLFEYFSETQRNKGNFPGRFSGRQFSNSRSEMNVSTLELGDSALYLCASRKTGGSDQPQHFGDGTRLSIL.

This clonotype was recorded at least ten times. As DNA, the CDR3 is TGTGCCAGCAGCTTAGAAGGGACCTACGAGCAGTACTTC. Translated: CASSLEGTYEQYF. This chain joins TRBV7-8 and TRBJ2-7, with no clear D. CDR1 SGHVS and CDR2 FQNEAQ come from the germline V gene. There are 13 residues in the CDR3. The V gene lost 1 base and the J gene lost 2 bases, with 6 bases spanning the gap.